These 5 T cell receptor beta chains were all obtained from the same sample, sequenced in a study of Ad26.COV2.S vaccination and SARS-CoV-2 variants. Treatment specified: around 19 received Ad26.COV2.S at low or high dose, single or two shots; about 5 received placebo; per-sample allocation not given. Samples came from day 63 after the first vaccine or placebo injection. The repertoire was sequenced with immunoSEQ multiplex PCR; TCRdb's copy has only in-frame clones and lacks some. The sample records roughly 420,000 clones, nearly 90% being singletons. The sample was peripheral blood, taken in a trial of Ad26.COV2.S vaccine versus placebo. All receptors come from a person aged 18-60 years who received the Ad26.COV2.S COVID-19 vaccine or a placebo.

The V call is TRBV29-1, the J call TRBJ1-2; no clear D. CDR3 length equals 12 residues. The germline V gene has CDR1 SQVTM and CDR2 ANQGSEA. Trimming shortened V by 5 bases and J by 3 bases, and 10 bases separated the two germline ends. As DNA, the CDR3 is TGCAGCGTTCCTGACAACTACTATGGCTACACCTTC. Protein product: CSVPDNYYGYTF.

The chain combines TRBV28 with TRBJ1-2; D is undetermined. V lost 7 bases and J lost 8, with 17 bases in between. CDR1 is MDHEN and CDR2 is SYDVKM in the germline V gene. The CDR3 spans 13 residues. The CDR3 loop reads CASTSLPQSGYTF. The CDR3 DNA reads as TGTGCCAGCACTTCCTTACCTCAAAGCGGCTACACCTTC.

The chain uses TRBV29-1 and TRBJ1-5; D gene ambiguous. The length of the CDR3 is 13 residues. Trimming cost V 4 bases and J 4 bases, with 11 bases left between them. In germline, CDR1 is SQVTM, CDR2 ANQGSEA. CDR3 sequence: CSVALAWNQPQHF. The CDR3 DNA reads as TGCAGCGTTGCGTTGGCCTGGAATCAGCCCCAGCATTTT. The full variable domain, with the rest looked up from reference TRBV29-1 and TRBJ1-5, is SAVISQKPSRDICQRGTSLTIQCQVDSQVTMMFWYRQQPGQSLTLIATANQGSEATYESGFVIDKFPISRPNLTFSTLTVSNMSPEDSSIYLCSVALAWNQPQHFGDGTRLSIL.

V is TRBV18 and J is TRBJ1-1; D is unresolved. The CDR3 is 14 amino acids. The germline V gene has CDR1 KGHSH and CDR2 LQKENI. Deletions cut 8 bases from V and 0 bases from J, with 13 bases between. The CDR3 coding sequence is TGTGCCAGCGCCGGGAACTACATGAACACTGAAGCTTTCTTT. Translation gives CASAGNYMNTEAFF.

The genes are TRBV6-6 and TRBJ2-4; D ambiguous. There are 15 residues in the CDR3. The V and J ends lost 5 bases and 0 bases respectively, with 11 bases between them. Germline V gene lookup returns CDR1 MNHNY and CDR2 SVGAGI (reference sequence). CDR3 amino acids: CASSRLLLAKNIQYF. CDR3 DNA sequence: TGTGCCAGCAGTCGCCTACTTCTAGCCAAAAACATTCAGTACTTC.